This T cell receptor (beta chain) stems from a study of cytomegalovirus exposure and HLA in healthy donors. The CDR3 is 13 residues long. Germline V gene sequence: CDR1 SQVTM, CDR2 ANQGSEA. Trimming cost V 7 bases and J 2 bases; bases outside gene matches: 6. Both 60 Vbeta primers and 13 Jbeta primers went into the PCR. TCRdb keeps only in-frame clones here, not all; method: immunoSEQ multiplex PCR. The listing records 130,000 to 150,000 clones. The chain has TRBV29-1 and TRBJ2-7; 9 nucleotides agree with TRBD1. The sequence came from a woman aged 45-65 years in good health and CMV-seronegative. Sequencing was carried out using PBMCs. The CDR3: CSAGQGRTYEQYF. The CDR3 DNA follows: TGCAGCGCTGGACAGGGGAGAACCTACGAGCAGTACTTC.